Each of the 15 T cell receptor beta chains below was sequenced from the same sample in a study of cytomegalovirus exposure and HLA in healthy donors. PCR involved 60 Vbeta and 13 Jbeta primers. TCRdb keeps only in-frame clones here, not all; method: immunoSEQ multiplex PCR. In the table there are approximately 220,000 clones, over 80% of which are singletons. Specimen: PBMCs. Source of these receptors: a boy younger than 10 in good health and CMV-seronegative.

The V and J genes are TRBV2 and TRBJ2-3, with 8 bases identical to TRBD2. With 3 bases clipped from V and 2 bases from J, the junction kept 4 bases outside the gene matches. Germline-derived CDR1 and CDR2 are SNHLY and FYNNEI. The CDR3 has 15 residues. The CDR3 here is CASSEAGGITDTQYF. The CDR3 DNA is TGTGCCAGCAGTGAGGCGGGGGGCATCACAGATACGCAGTATTTT.

The chain joins TRBV12-5 to TRBJ1-4; 8 bases align to TRBD1. The ends lost 9 bases at V and 6 bases at J; junction bases unmatched: 3. Germline V gene data show CDR1 as LGHNT and CDR2 as FRNRAP. The CDR3 length is 12 residues. The CDR3 loop is CASQGADEKLFF. The CDR3 region has the DNA TGTGCTAGCCAGGGGGCCGATGAAAAACTGTTTTTT.

In this sample, this clone turned up a few times. The chain combines TRBV27 with TRBJ1-1, with TRBD1 identical over 7 bases. Germline CDR1 is MNHEY and CDR2 is SMNVEV (reference sequence). V trimming: 7 bases; J trimming: 8 bases; junction bases outside the gene matches: 7. CDR3 length equals 12 residues. The CDR3 loop is CASTQGGGEAFF. The CDR3, as DNA: TGTGCCAGCACCCAAGGAGGGGGCGAAGCTTTCTTT.

V is TRBV25-1 and J is TRBJ2-3; 7 nucleotides match TRBD2. The CDR3 runs to 15 residues. The V gene's germline CDR1 is MGHDK and CDR2 SYGVNS. Trimming took 4 bases from V and 2 from J; bases not matched to a gene: 6. DNA for the CDR3: TGTGCCAGCAGTGGCCTAGCGGAGTTCACAGATACGCAGTATTTT. Amino acids: CASSGLAEFTDTQYF. Looking up the rest from reference TRBV25-1 and TRBJ2-3 gives the full variable domain: EADIYQTPRYLVIGTGKKITLECSQTMGHDKMYWYQQDPGMELHLIHYSYGVNSTEKGDLSSESTVSRIRTEHFPLTLESARPSHTSQYLCASSGLAEFTDTQYFGPGTRLTVL.

The CDR3 DNA sequence: TGTGCCAGCAGCCTAGGACAGGGGGCACAAGAGACCCAGTACTTC. Its protein product is CASSLGQGAQETQYF. This chain links TRBV7-9 with TRBJ2-5, with TRBD1 matching 11 bases. The CDR3 covers 15 residues. Per the germline V gene, CDR1 is SEHNR and CDR2 is FQNEAQ (reference sequence). Trimming cost V 5 bases and J 2 bases; bases outside gene matches: 4.

This clone has only a few counts. V and J are TRBV19 and TRBJ2-7, with TRBD2 matching 12 bases. CDR3 length equals 14 residues. Germline loops: CDR1 LNHDA, CDR2 SQIVND (reference sequence). Unmatched junction bases numbered 2, after V lost 7 bases and J lost 1 base. CDR3: CASTGTSGSYEQYF. As DNA, the CDR3 is TGTGCCAGTACTGGGACTAGCGGGTCCTACGAGCAGTACTTC.

The chain links TRBV7-2 to TRBJ2-1, with D possibly TRBD2 on 6 matching bases. V was shortened by 6 bases and J by 6 bases, with 15 bases between the two germline ends. The CDR3 totals 14 residues. Germline CDR1 is SGHTA and CDR2 is FQGNSA. CDR3 DNA: TGTGCCAGCAGTTCCTTCACAGCGGGCAATGAGCAGTTCTTC. Protein product: CASSSFTAGNEQFF.

As regards this clone: Other DNA sequences in this specimen translate into the identical CDR3. The CDR3 DNA reads as TGTGCCAGTAGCCCGACAGGGAGCTCCTACGAGCAGTACTTC. Amino acids: CASSPTGSSYEQYF. The chain carries TRBV2 and TRBJ2-7, with 7 bases matching TRBD1. The CDR3 spans 14 residues. Germline CDR1 is SNHLY and CDR2 is FYNNEI. Losses at the gene ends were 9 bases for V and 0 bases for J; bases not matched to a gene: 8.

The rearrangement links TRBV6-5 to TRBJ1-4; 10 bases are a match to TRBD1. The CDR3 spans 16 residues. V dropped 4 bases and J dropped 7; count of bases not matched to a gene: 9. Germline V gives CDR1 MNHEY, CDR2 SVGAGI. CDR3 bases: TGTGCCAGCAGTTCTCCACCGGGACAGGGGATTGAAAAACTGTTTTTT. It specifies CASSSPPGQGIEKLFF.

The J gene is TRBJ2-2, the V gene TRBV9; TRBD1 aligns across 8 bases. V lost 2 bases and J lost 4; bases outside the gene matches: 4. CDR1 is SGDLS and CDR2 is YYNGEE in the germline V gene. The CDR3 sequence is 15 residues long. CDR3 region: CASSVLGTGTGELFF. The DNA for the CDR3 is TGTGCCAGCAGCGTCTTAGGGACAGGCACCGGGGAGCTGTTTTTT.

The chain joins TRBV5-4 to TRBJ1-4; 7 bases line up with TRBD1. This CDR3 is built from 15 residues. Germline V gene data show CDR1 as SGHNT and CDR2 as YYREEE (reference sequence). The V segment lost 4 bases and the J segment 8 bases; nucleotides outside the gene matches: 11. The CDR3 bases are TGTGCCAGCAGCCCGCGACAGGGCAAAGGGGAAAAACTGTTTTTT. It encodes CASSPRQGKGEKLFF. Full variable domain (rest looked up from reference TRBV5-4 and TRBJ1-4): ETGVTQSPTHLIKTRGQQVTLRCSSQSGHNTVSWYQQALGQGPQFIFQYYREEENGRGNFPPRFSGLQFPNYSSELNVNALELDDSALYLCASSPRQGKGEKLFFGSGTQLSVL.

The rearrangement uses TRBV7-9 and TRBJ2-3; D might be TRBD2 (6 bases). The germline gives CDR1 SEHNR, CDR2 FQNEAQ (reference sequence). V lost 2 bases and J 3 bases, leaving 18 bases between the germline ends. The CDR3 length is 17 residues. The CDR3 nucleotides read TGTGCCAGCAGCTTACCCCTGGGGGAGGAGTATACAGATACGCAGTATTTT. This gives the protein CASSLPLGEEYTDTQYF.

V is TRBV5-1 and J is TRBJ2-1; 9 positions agree with TRBD2. Trimming took 1 base from V and 0 from J; bases not matched to a gene: 2. This CDR3 has 16 amino acids. CDR1 and CDR2 (germline): SGHRS, YFSETQ. CDR3 in amino acids: CASSLPSGTSYNEQFF. In DNA, the CDR3 is TGCGCCAGCAGCTTGCCTAGCGGGACCTCCTACAATGAGCAGTTCTTC.

V is TRBV7-9 and J is TRBJ1-3; possibly TRBD1 for D (6 bases). V lost 0 bases, J lost 0 bases, and 9 bases lay in between. The germline V gene encodes CDR1 SEHNR and CDR2 FQNEAQ (reference sequence). The CDR3 sequence is 16 residues long. CDR3 sequence: CASSLARTDSGNTIYF. CDR3 coding DNA: TGTGCCAGCAGCTTAGCCAGGACAGACTCTGGAAACACCATATATTTT.

The chain carries TRBV6-5 and TRBJ1-5; no clear D. V dropped 2 bases and J dropped 4 bases, with 6 bases sitting between them. CDR1 is MNHEY and CDR2 is SVGAGI in the germline V gene. This CDR3 is 13 amino acids long. The CDR3 reads CASSYGRNQPQHF. Written as DNA, the CDR3 is TGTGCCAGCAGTTACGGCAGAAATCAGCCCCAGCATTTT.